This T cell receptor (beta chain) is from a study of blood T cell repertoires in COVID-19 (dated by TCRdb to the early 2020s). As for the study more broadly: The collaborator samples originated in the United States, Italy and Spain and spanned the acute and convalescent phases of COVID-19. The prospective study material was composed of cDNA or gDNA derived from T cells, B-cell-depleted T cells, or PBMCs. Subjects who had been exposed to COVID-19, were actively infected with it, or had recovered from it provided the deeply sampled blood TCRbeta repertoires that made up the dataset. The repertoires were released in a freely available public database intended as a resource for research on the immune response to SARS-CoV-2. Samples came from the ongoing ImmuneRACE study (first 160 participants) plus 1,254 subjects from 6 global collaborators. The sample metadata nearly always contained a de-identified subject ID, COVID-19 status, age in years and sex. Where available, HLA class I and class II types were taken from metadata supplied by the sample provider and were not determined by assay-based typing.

The germline V gene supplies CDR1 MDHEN and CDR2 SYDVKM. V is clipped by 10 bases and J by 0 bases, and the sequence between their germline boundaries is 13 bases long. The CDR3 measures 13 amino acids from cysteine to phenylalanine. Just CDR3 DNA is preserved here, 39 bases in frame from base 1. This clone has just one count. Its specific antigen is unknown. Per-base qualities were not stored, and no clone one base away is much larger. TCRbeta CDR3 regions were amplified from genomic DNA by means of the immunoSEQ Assay, a bias-controlled multiplex PCR. As for the original processing: The number of nucleated cells in each sample was estimated from the amplification of reference gene primers within the assay. To quantify the absolute abundance of each unique TCRbeta CDR3 rearrangement, sequence reads were collapsed and filtered. For each sample, productive Simpson clonality was calculated as the square root of Simpson's diversity index over productive rearrangements. TCRdb mirrors the immuneACCESS table, restricted to in-frame sequences. Some clones are absent from its copies; in checked studies, under half trace to an unresolved V gene, and the reason for the others is unknown. For V, J and clone size, that table is used; D and trimming come from the DNA. Across this sample there are roughly 200,000 clones, with around 86% seen only once. Of the sample, 8% to 10% is held by the ten largest clones.

In Seattle, one collaborating source enrolled patients while the infection was active and tracked those patients longitudinally over the course of disease. The collaborating institutions used their own protocols to collect whole blood in K2EDTA tubes. For TCRbeta analysis, collaborator samples were shipped as frozen whole blood, as isolated PBMCs, or as DNA extracted from either sample type. What the research found in general, with its limitations: Clinical and demographic metadata were provided uncurated, with the amount varying by source and participant.

Input material: peripheral blood. This clonotype originated in a woman older than 75 with COVID-19, enrolled during active disease. Recombination connected TRBV28 to TRBJ2-7; no D gene call is confident. The CDR3 sequence is CATSYRASYEQYF. The DNA reads as follows: TGTGCCACTTCGTACCGAGCCTCCTACGAGCAGTACTTC.